The sequence of this T cell receptor beta chain was determined in a study of beta chain features in type 1 diabetes. Study-level results: Still unanswered here is whether HLA type influences TCRB rearrangement.

V dropped 5 bases and J dropped 9; count of bases not matched to a gene: 8. CDR3 size: 14 residues. Germline V CDR1 and CDR2: MNHNS, SASEGT. Reverse transcribing all isolated RNA meant expressed TCRB transcripts were sequenced. Produced via immunoSEQ multiplex PCR; TCRdb's table is partial and in-frame only. The table records 900,000 or so clones, roughly 17% of them present only once. Each of the CD4+ naive, central memory, regulatory and stem cell-like memory populations was sorted via CD45RO/CCR7/CD25/CD127/CD95/CD27. Points on this clone: Its antigen is not identified.

The chain is built from TRBV6-1 and TRBJ2-1; 9 bases match TRBD2. Sequencing was performed on naive CD4+ T cells from blood. The TCR originated in a woman aged 18-30 years in good health. The CDR3 DNA reads as TGTGCCAGCAGTCTAGCGGGAAATGTGGGTGAGCAGTTCTTC. Encoded protein: CASSLAGNVGEQFF.